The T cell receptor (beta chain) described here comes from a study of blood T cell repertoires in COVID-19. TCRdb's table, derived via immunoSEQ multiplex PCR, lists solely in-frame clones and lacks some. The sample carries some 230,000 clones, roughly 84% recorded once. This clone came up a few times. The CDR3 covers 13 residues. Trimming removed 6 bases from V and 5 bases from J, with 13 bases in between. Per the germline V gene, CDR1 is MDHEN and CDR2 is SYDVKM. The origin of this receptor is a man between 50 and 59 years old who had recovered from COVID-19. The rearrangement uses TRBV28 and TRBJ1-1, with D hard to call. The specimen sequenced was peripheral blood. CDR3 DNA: TGTGCCAGCAGCCCCGGTTTTAGTACTGAAGCTTTCTTT. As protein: CASSPGFSTEAFF.